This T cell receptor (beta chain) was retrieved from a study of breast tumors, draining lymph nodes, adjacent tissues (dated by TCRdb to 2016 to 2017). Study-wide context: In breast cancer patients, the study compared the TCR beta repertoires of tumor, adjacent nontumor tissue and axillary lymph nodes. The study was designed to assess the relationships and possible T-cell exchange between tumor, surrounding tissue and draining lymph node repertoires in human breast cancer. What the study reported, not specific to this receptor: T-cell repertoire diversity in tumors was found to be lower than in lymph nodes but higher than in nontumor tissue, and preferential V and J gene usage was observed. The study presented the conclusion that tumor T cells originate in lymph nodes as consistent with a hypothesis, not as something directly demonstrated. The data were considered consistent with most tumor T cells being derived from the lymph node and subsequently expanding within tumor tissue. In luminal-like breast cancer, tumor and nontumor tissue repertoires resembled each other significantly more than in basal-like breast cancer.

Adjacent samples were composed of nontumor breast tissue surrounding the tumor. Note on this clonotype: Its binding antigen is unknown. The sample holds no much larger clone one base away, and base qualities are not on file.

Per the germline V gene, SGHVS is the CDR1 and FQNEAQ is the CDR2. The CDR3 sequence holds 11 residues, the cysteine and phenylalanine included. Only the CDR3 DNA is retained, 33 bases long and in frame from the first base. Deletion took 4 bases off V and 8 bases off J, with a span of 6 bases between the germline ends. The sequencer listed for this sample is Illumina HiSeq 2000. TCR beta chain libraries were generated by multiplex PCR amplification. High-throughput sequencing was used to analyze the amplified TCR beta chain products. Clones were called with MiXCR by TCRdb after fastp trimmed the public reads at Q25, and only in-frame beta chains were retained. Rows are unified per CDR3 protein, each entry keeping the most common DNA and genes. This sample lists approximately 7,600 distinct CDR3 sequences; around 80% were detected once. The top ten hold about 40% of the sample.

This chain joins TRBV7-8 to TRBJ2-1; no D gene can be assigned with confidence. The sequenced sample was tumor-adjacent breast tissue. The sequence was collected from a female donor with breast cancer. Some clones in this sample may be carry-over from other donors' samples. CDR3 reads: CASSYSDEQFF. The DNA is TGTGCCAGCAGCTACTCTGATGAGCAGTTCTTC.